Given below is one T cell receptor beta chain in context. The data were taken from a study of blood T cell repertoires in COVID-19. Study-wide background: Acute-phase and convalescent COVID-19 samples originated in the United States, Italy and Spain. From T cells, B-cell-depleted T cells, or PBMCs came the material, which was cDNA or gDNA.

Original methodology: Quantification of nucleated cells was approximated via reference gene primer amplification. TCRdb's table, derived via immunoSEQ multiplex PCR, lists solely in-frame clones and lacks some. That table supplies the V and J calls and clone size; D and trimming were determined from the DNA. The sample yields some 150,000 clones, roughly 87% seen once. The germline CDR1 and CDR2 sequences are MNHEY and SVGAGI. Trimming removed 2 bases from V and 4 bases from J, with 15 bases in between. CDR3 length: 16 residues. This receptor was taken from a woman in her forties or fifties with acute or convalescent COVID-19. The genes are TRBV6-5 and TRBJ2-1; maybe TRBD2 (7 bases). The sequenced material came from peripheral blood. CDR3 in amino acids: CASSYTRRGLYNEQFF. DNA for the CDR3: TGTGCCAGCAGTTACACTCGGCGGGGGCTTTACAATGAGCAGTTCTTC.